This is a list of T cell receptor beta chains from one sample in a study of shared clonotypes between healthy human individuals. Sequencing used immunoSEQ multiplex PCR; TCRdb keeps in-frame clones, though not all of them. The sample yields a few hundred thousand clones, more than 95% seen once. Input material: naive CD4+ T cells sorted from blood. These receptors were taken from a woman in her thirties in good health. The CDR3 runs from the conserved cysteine through the conserved F or W. A D gene is named only where the DNA matches it firmly. The size entry is marked missing in some rows and otherwise reads once, few, many or a size class.

abundance	v_gene	len	d_gene	j_gene	CDR3aa	CDR3nt
.	TRBV27	17	TRBD2	TRBJ2-1	CASSPRLAGGYYNEQFF	TGTGCCAGCAGTCCTAGACTAGCGGGAGGGTATTACAATGAGCAGTTCTTC
.	TRBV5-1	14	TRBD1	TRBJ1-4	CASSLGTGYEKLFF	TGCGCCAGCAGCTTGGGGACAGGGTATGAAAAACTGTTTTTT
.	TRBV5-1	16	.	TRBJ2-1	CASSLEGRTSGNEQFF	TGCGCCAGCAGCTTGGAAGGACGAACATCGGGCAATGAGCAGTTCTTC
.	TRBV18	16	TRBD1	TRBJ1-5	CASSPGQTGGNQPQHF	TGTGCCAGCTCACCGGGCCAGACAGGGGGGAATCAGCCCCAGCATTTT
.	TRBV5-1	15	.	TRBJ1-2	CASSLAPPGAHRYTF	TGCGCCAGCAGCTTGGCCCCTCCGGGGGCTCACCGCTACACCTTC
.	TRBV27	14	.	TRBJ2-4	CASSSSLAKNIQYF	TGTGCCAGCAGTTCCTCTCTGGCCAAAAACATTCAGTACTTC
once	TRBV11-2	14	TRBD1	TRBJ2-1	CASSSDRGRNEQFF	TGTGCCAGCAGCTCCGACAGGGGGCGAAATGAGCAGTTCTTC
.	TRBV11-1	15	.	TRBJ1-3	CASRYTGSSGNTIYF	TGTGCCAGCAGATACACAGGGTCTTCTGGAAACACCATATATTTT
.	TRBV5-6	15	.	TRBJ2-3	CASSLVGPTEDTQYF	TGTGCCAGCAGCTTGGTCGGGCCGACCGAAGATACGCAGTATTTT
.	TRBV28	11	.	TRBJ2-7	CASSFQNEQYF	TGTGCCAGCAGTTTCCAGAACGAGCAGTACTTC
.	TRBV7-6	17	TRBD1	TRBJ1-3	CASSPGARGRAGNTIYF	TGTGCCAGCAGCCCCGGGGCCAGGGGGCGAGCTGGAAACACCATATATTTT
.	TRBV2	14	.	TRBJ2-5	CASSENRVGETQYF	TGTGCCAGCAGTGAAAACAGGGTAGGGGAGACCCAGTACTTC
.	TRBV2	12	.	TRBJ1-1	CASLVRSPEAFF	TGTGCCAGCTTAGTACGTTCACCTGAAGCTTTCTTT
.	TRBV25-1	16	TRBD1	TRBJ1-1	CASSPPGQGYFGEAFF	TGTGCCAGCAGTCCACCGGGACAGGGTTATTTCGGGGAAGCTTTCTTT
.	TRBV14	15	.	TRBJ1-2	CASSQMTGSLDGYTF	TGTGCCAGCAGCCAGATGACAGGATCACTTGACGGCTACACCTTC
once	TRBV29-1	12	.	TRBJ2-1	CSVEGGTSEQFF	TGCAGCGTTGAAGGGGGTACAAGCGAGCAGTTCTTC
.	TRBV7-9	14	.	TRBJ2-1	CASSLGGSYNEQFF	TGTGCCAGCAGCTTAGGCGGCTCCTACAATGAGCAGTTCTTC
.	TRBV9	14	.	TRBJ1-1	CASSVAQENTEAFF	TGTGCCAGCAGCGTAGCTCAGGAGAACACTGAAGCTTTCTTT
.	TRBV2	14	.	TRBJ2-5	CASSPGTRGETQYF	TGTGCCAGCTCACCCGGGACACGGGGAGAGACCCAGTACTTC
.	TRBV6-1	17	TRBD2	TRBJ2-7	CASSEDGTSGRSHEQYF	TGTGCCAGCAGTGAAGATGGGACTAGCGGGAGAAGCCACGAGCAGTACTTC
.	TRBV28	15	.	TRBJ2-7	CASSRTDGTIYEQYF	TGTGCCAGCAGCCGAACCGACGGAACGATCTACGAGCAGTACTTC
once	TRBV30	14	.	TRBJ1-1	CAWSVDLSGTEAFF	TGTGCCTGGAGTGTAGATCTGAGTGGCACTGAAGCTTTCTTT
.	TRBV5-1	14	TRBD1	TRBJ1-1	CASSLGQGKTEAFF	TGCGCCAGCAGCTTAGGACAGGGGAAGACTGAAGCTTTCTTT
.	TRBV15	15	.	TRBJ2-5	CATSRDGVPVETQYF	TGTGCCACCAGCAGAGATGGCGTCCCGGTAGAGACCCAGTACTTC
.	TRBV6-1	15	TRBD1	TRBJ1-4	CASSFSDRGGEKLFF	TGTGCCAGCAGTTTTTCGGACAGGGGTGGGGAAAAACTGTTTTTT
once	TRBV28	14	.	TRBJ2-7	CASSPDIRSYEQYF	TGTGCCAGCAGTCCGGATATACGCTCCTACGAGCAGTACTTC
once	TRBV2	13	.	TRBJ1-2	CASRLEGIYGYTF	TGTGCCAGCAGGTTGGAGGGCATCTATGGCTACACCTTC
few	TRBV18	15	.	TRBJ1-4	CASSATGYRNEKLFF	TGTGCCAGCTCAGCTACAGGGTATCGTAATGAAAAACTGTTTTTT
.	TRBV6-6	16	TRBD1	TRBJ2-2	CASSSGTGVKNGELFF	TGTGCCAGCAGTTCCGGGACAGGGGTAAAGAACGGGGAGCTGTTTTTT
.	TRBV11-2	15	TRBD1	TRBJ1-4	CASSFRTGQFEKLFF	TGTGCCAGCAGCTTCCGGACAGGCCAGTTCGAAAAACTGTTTTTT
.	TRBV28	16	.	TRBJ2-7	CASSLGSLRVSYEQYF	TGTGCCAGCAGTTTAGGTTCTCTAAGGGTTAGCTACGAGCAGTACTTC